This TCR beta chain was identified in a study of blood T cell repertoires in COVID-19 (dated by TCRdb to the early 2020s). In terms of the full investigation: Samples covering the acute and convalescent phases of COVID-19 were provided by collaborators in the United States, Italy and Spain. The material from the prospective study consisted of cDNA or gDNA derived from T cells, B-cell-depleted T cells, or PBMCs. Deeply sampled blood TCRbeta repertoires from subjects exposed to, actively infected with, or recovered from COVID-19 were included in the dataset. The repertoires were released in a freely available public database meant as a resource for research on the immune response to SARS-CoV-2. The samples were drawn from the first 160 participants of the ongoing ImmuneRACE study and from 1,254 subjects provided by 6 global collaborators. Sample metadata almost always included a de-identified subject ID, COVID-19 status, age in years and sex. Where available, HLA class I and class II types were obtained from metadata supplied by the sample provider rather than from assay-based typing.

The immunoSEQ Assay, a bias-controlled multiplex PCR, was used to amplify TCRbeta CDR3 regions from genomic DNA. On the authors' methods: The number of nucleated cells in each sample was estimated by amplification of reference gene primers within the assay. To quantify the absolute abundance of each unique TCRbeta CDR3 rearrangement, sequence reads were collapsed and filtered. Productive Simpson clonality was computed per sample as the square root of Simpson's diversity index over productive rearrangements. This is the immuneACCESS table as TCRdb keeps it, with only in-frame sequences that have V and J called. A part of the clones is gone; compared with another copy, unresolved V genes explain less than half, and the rest is unexplained. V and J calls and clone size follow that table, whereas D and trimming were derived from the DNA. In this sample the table shows around 250,000 clones, under 90% of which occur a single time. The top ten clonotypes cover roughly 8.6% of the sample.

The collaborating institutions used their own protocols to collect whole blood in K2EDTA tubes. For TCRbeta analysis, collaborators shipped samples as frozen whole blood, isolated PBMCs, or DNA extracted from either of those sample types. Overall study results and their limits: The quantity of clinical and demographic metadata differed by source and by participant and was supplied without curation.

The CDR3 sequence holds 15 residues, the cysteine and phenylalanine included. Only the CDR3 portion is preserved as DNA: 45 bases, with reading frame beginning at the first base. Sequences SSHAT (CDR1) and FNYEAQ (CDR2) are obtained from the germline V gene (reference sequence). To note about this clone: Its antigen is not yet known. One end of the junction varies from germline; a read error may be responsible.

This sequence was found in a human donor in a cohort sampled during active COVID-19. The receptor chain draws on TRBV7-7 and TRBJ2-1; 14 of the junction bases match TRBD2. The sample taken for sequencing was peripheral blood. The sequenced DNA is TGTGCTAGCAGCCCGACTAGCGGGAGGGCCGTTGAGCAGTTCTTC. Its protein product is CASSPTSGRAVEQFF.